This T cell receptor (beta chain) was documented in a study of response to subunit inactivated influenza vaccine. TCRdb fed the RT-PCR reads into MiXCR, producing one record per CDR3 protein. The profile shows about 580,000 distinct CDR3 sequences, 12% to 15% of them singletons. There are a few counts of this clonotype. As yet, its antigen is unknown. Germline values: CDR1 SEHNR, CDR2 FQNEAQ (reference sequence). The CDR3 length is 13 residues. V was clipped by 5 bases and J by 4 bases, with 11 bases between them. General study results and limits: Authors suggested few new T cells are recruited by each seasonal influenza vaccination.

Specimen: PBMCs from blood, collected roughly 12 days after vaccination. The TCR sequence derives from a man aged 50-60 years who received an inactivated influenza vaccine. The J gene is TRBJ1-1, the V gene TRBV7-9; D may be TRBD1 (5 bases). The CDR3 DNA reads as TGTGCCAGCAGCGCAGGGCGTCTCACTGAAGCTTTCTTT. Translating gives CASSAGRLTEAFF.